The 17 T cell receptor beta chains below all came from one sample that was sequenced in a study of T cell responses to AZD1222 COVID-19 vaccine. TCRdb's copy holds only in-frame clones and misses some; the assay was immunoSEQ multiplex PCR. Here the sample spans about 75,000 clones, 88% being singletons. The sample in question was peripheral blood, obtained 28 days after the second dose of the MenACWY control vaccine. The receptor source for this set is an adult who received the MenACWY meningococcal vaccine as a control.

CDR3 in amino acids: CASSFTRLAGYNEQFF. The CDR3 DNA follows: TGTGCCAGCAGTTTCACCAGACTAGCGGGGTACAATGAGCAGTTCTTC. V usage is TRBV7-2 and J usage is TRBJ2-1, with 11 bases that match TRBD2. This CDR3 is built from 16 residues. The junction had 8 bases not matched to a gene; V was cut back by 6 bases and J by 4 bases. CDR1 is SGHTA, CDR2 FQGNSA, per germline. Complete variable domain (other parts from reference TRBV7-2 and TRBJ2-1): GAGVSQSPSNKVTEKGKDVELRCDPISGHTALYWYRQSLGQGLEFLIYFQGNSAPDKSGLPSDRFSAERTGGSVSTLTIQRTQQEDSAVYLCASSFTRLAGYNEQFFGPGTRLTVL.

J is TRBJ1-5 and V is TRBV29-1; D is unresolved. Germline CDR1 SQVTM, CDR2 ANQGSEA. The CDR3 length is 13 residues. The V end was cut by 8 bases, the J end by 0 bases, with 11 bases between. The CDR3 sequence: CSTRADSNQPQHF. In nucleotides, the CDR3 is TGCAGCACGCGGGCGGATAGCAATCAGCCCCAGCATTTT.

The rearrangement joins TRBV7-9 to TRBJ2-4; D may match TRBD1 or TRBD2 (5 bases each). Germline V gene data show CDR1 as SEHNR and CDR2 as FQNEAQ (reference sequence). The length of the CDR3 is 13 residues. The ends were cut back, 1 base at V and 8 bases at J, with 9 bases in the middle. CDR3 residues: CASSLVLGDIQYF. The CDR3 DNA follows: TGTGCCAGCAGCTTAGTTTTGGGGGACATTCAGTACTTC. The full variable domain, rest sourced from reference TRBV7-9 and TRBJ2-4, is DTGVSQNPRHKITKRGQNVTFRCDPISEHNRLYWYRQTLGQGPEFLTYFQNEAQLEKSRLLSDRFSAERPKGSFSTLEIQRTEQGDSAMYLCASSLVLGDIQYFGAGTRLSVL.

This chain uses TRBV14 with TRBJ1-5; 8 bases align to TRBD1. Trimming cost V 3 bases and J 5 bases; bases outside gene matches: 0. The CDR3 has 13 residues. From germline, CDR1 is SGHDN and CDR2 FVKESK. The CDR3 nucleotides are TGTGCCAGCAGCCAGGGACAGGATCAGCCCCAGCATTTT. Its translation: CASSQGQDQPQHF.

The chain combines TRBV28 with TRBJ1-4, with D unclear. V lost 6 bases and J 4 bases, leaving 15 bases between the germline ends. Germline V gene sequence: CDR1 MDHEN, CDR2 SYDVKM. The CDR3 length is 15 residues. CDR3 sequence (DNA): TGTGCCAGCAGCCCGCCGCCTGGGATTAATGAAAAACTGTTTTTT. This codes for CASSPPPGINEKLFF.

The chain recombines TRBV4-2 with TRBJ1-5; tentative D call: TRBD1 (6 bases). Germline V lookup: CDR1 LGHNA, CDR2 YNFKEQ. The CDR3 runs 13 residues. V was clipped by 3 bases and J by 9 bases, with 12 bases between them. The CDR3, as DNA: TGTGCCAGCAGCCAGAACAGGGAAGGGCCCCAGCATTTT. This encodes CASSQNREGPQHF.

The genes are TRBV11-2 and TRBJ1-6, with a weak D call TRBD1 (5 bases). With 1 base removed from V and 10 bases from J, the gap between germline ends came to 14 bases. Looked up from germline, CDR1 is SGHAT and CDR2 is FQNNGV. The CDR3 runs to 15 residues. CDR3 residues: CASSLGRQGHSPLHF. For the CDR3, the DNA is TGTGCCAGCAGCTTAGGGCGGCAGGGCCACTCACCCCTCCACTTT.

This rearrangement joins TRBV7-9 to TRBJ1-4; D remains ambiguous. The CDR3 consists of 15 residues. Germline CDR1 reads SEHNR; CDR2 reads FQNEAQ (reference sequence). The V end was cut by 4 bases, the J end by 8 bases, with 17 bases between. The CDR3 nucleotides read TGTGCCAGCAGCTCCCGGTCACCGGGAGGGGAAAAACTGTTTTTT. Translation gives CASSSRSPGGEKLFF. Together with reference TRBV7-9 and TRBJ1-4, the CDR3 gives the full variable domain: DTGVSQNPRHKITKRGQNVTFRCDPISEHNRLYWYRQTLGQGPEFLTYFQNEAQLEKSRLLSDRFSAERPKGSFSTLEIQRTEQGDSAMYLCASSSRSPGGEKLFFGSGTQLSVL.

This clone was detected once. The genes are TRBV30 and TRBJ1-5; a possible D gene is TRBD1 (5 bases). The CDR3 sequence is 13 residues long. Trimming stripped 1 base from V and 5 bases from J, with 9 bases between. Germline values: CDR1 GTSNPN, CDR2 SVGIG (reference sequence). The CDR3 sequence is CAWSGGADQPQHF. CDR3 nucleotides: TGTGCCTGGAGTGGAGGGGCGGATCAGCCCCAGCATTTT.

This CDR3 is CASSLTQGAHTEAFF. The CDR3 DNA reads as TGCGCCAGCAGCTTGACTCAGGGGGCTCACACTGAAGCTTTCTTT. The chain recombines TRBV5-1 with TRBJ1-1, with TRBD1 matching 8 bases. The CDR3 consists of 15 residues. The junction had 5 bases not matched to a gene; V was cut back by 1 base and J by 3 bases. The germline gives CDR1 SGHRS, CDR2 YFSETQ.

V usage is TRBV19 and J usage is TRBJ2-7; 9 nucleotides agree with TRBD1. CDR3 length: 16 amino acids. From germline, CDR1 is LNHDA and CDR2 SQIVND (reference sequence). Trimming removed 4 bases from V and 3 bases from J; junction bases left unmatched: 10. In DNA, the CDR3 is TGTGCCAGTAGTACCCCACCCGGGACAGGGTACTACGAGCAGTACTTC. This gives the protein CASSTPPGTGYYEQYF. The complete variable domain, with remaining parts taken from reference TRBV19 and TRBJ2-7, reads DGGITQSPKYLFRKEGQNVTLSCEQNLNHDAMYWYRQDPGQGLRLIYYSQIVNDFQKGDIAEGYSVSREKKESFPLTVTSAQKNPTAFYLCASSTPPGTGYYEQYFGPGTRLTVT.

This chain joins TRBV18 and TRBJ2-3; 9 bases map to TRBD2. The CDR3 is made up of 15 amino acids. V shed 6 bases and J 2 bases; nucleotides not matched to a gene: 6. Germline lookup yields CDR1 KGHSH and CDR2 LQKENI. The CDR3 DNA reads as TGTGCCAGCTCGTCCCTAGCGGGACTCACAGATACGCAGTATTTT. Translated: CASSSLAGLTDTQYF. The complete variable domain, with remaining parts taken from reference TRBV18 and TRBJ2-3, reads NAGVMQNPRHLVRRRGQEARLRCSPMKGHSHVYWYRQLPEEGLKFMVYLQKENIIDESGMPKERFSAEFPKEGPSILRIQQVVRGDSAAYFCASSSLAGLTDTQYFGPGTRLTVL.

DNA of the CDR3: TGTGCCAGAAGCTCCAACGACAGGGAGCCCTACGAGCAGTACTTC. The encoded protein is CARSSNDREPYEQYF. The chain has TRBV5-3 and TRBJ2-7; 7 nucleotides match TRBD1. TRBV5-3 is marked as an open reading frame, function uncertain. The CDR3 loop spans 15 amino acids. V gave up 3 bases and J gave up 2 bases; unmatched junction bases: 8.

The J gene is TRBJ1-2, the V gene TRBV24-1; D possibly corresponds to TRBD1 (6 bases). V was clipped by 4 bases and J by 7 bases, with 15 bases between them. Germline V lookup: CDR1 KGHDR, CDR2 SFDVKD. This CDR3 region has 14 residues. The CDR3 sequence: CATSEARGSGGYTF. The DNA for the CDR3 is TGTGCCACCAGTGAAGCCAGGGGAAGTGGTGGCTACACCTTC.

The rearrangement uses TRBV19 and TRBJ1-1; tentatively, D is TRBD1 (6 bases). Germline V gene data show CDR1 as LNHDA and CDR2 as SQIVND (reference sequence). CDR3 length: 15 residues. V gave up 6 bases and J gave up 5 bases, with 19 bases separating them. The DNA of the CDR3 is TGTGCCAGTAGACCCTCAGGGGCGGAGAAGACTGAAGCTTTCTTT. Amino acid sequence: CASRPSGAEKTEAFF.

The chain is built from TRBV28 and TRBJ1-1, with a tentative D call TRBD1 (5 bases). V gave up 8 bases and J gave up 4 bases, with 17 bases separating them. CDR1 MDHEN and CDR2 SYDVKM come from the germline V gene. The CDR3 spans 14 residues. The CDR3 DNA follows: TGTGCCAGCGGCTCGGGGCCATTGGGCACTGAAGCTTTCTTT. Its translation is CASGSGPLGTEAFF.

The table lists this clone with a count of one. J is TRBJ1-2 and V is TRBV10-3, with D possibly matching TRBD1 (5 bases). V dropped 0 bases and J dropped 8 bases, with 19 bases sitting between them. CDR1 and CDR2 from the germline V gene are ENHRY and SYGVKD. This CDR3 comprises 16 residues. The DNA of the CDR3 is TGTGCCATCAGTGAGTCTCGGGACCCGATTATGGTCGGCTACACCTTC. Translated, it gives CAISESRDPIMVGYTF.